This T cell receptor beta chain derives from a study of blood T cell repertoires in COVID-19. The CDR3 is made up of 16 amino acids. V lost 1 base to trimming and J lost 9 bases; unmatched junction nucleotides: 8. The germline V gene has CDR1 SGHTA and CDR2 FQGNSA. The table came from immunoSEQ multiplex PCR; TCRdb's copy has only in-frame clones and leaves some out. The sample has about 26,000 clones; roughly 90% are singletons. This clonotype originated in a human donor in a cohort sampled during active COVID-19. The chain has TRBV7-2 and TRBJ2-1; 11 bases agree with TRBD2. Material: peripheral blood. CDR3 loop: CASSLVGLAGGGEQFF. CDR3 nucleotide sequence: TGTGCCAGCAGCTTAGTCGGCCTAGCGGGAGGTGGTGAGCAGTTCTTC.